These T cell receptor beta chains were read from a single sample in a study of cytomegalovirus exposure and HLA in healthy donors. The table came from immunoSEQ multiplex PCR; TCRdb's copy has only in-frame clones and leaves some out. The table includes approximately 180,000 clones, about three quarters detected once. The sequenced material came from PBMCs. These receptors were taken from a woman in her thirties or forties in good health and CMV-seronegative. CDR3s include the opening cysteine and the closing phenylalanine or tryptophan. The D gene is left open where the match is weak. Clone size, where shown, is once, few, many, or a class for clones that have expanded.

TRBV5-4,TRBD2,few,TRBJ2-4,TGTGCCAGCAGCGCGGCCGGGGGGAACATTCAGTACTTC,CASSAAGGNIQYF
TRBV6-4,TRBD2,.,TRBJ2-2,TGTGCCAGCAGTGACCTAGCGGGAGAGGCCGGGGAGCTGTTTTTT,CASSDLAGEAGELFF
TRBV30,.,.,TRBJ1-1,TGTGCCTGGAGTTTGGGGCCACGGGTGAACACTGAAGCTTTCTTT,CAWSLGPRVNTEAFF
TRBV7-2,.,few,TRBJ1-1,TGTGCCAGCATTGGCTGGACTGAAGCTTTCTTT,CASIGWTEAFF
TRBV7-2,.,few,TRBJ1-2,TGTGCCAGCAGCTTAAATCAAAGGGCAGCGGGGACGGGCCGCTACACCTTC,CASSLNQRAAGTGRYTF
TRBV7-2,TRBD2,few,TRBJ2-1,TGTGCCAGCAGCCTCGTCTGGAGGACTAGCGGGAGCAATGAGCAGTTCTTC,CASSLVWRTSGSNEQFF
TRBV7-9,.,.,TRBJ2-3,TGTTCCAGCACTAATCCCCCCGGGACTCGCCCTTACACAGATACGCAGTATTTT,CSSTNPPGTRPYTDTQYF
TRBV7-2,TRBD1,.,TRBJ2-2,TGTGCCAGCAGCAGTCCGGGACAGGTCACCGGGGAGCTGTTTTTT,CASSSPGQVTGELFF
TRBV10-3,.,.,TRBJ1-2,TGTGCCATCAGTGACGCTGGAGGCACCCTAAACTATGGCTACACCTTC,CAISDAGGTLNYGYTF
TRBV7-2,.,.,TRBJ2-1,TGTGCCAGCAGCGCATACTCATTTAAATATAGCTCCTACAATGAGCAGTTCTTC,CASSAYSFKYSSYNEQFF
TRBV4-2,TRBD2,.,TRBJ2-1,TGTGCCAGCAGCTCCGGGACTAGCGGGACCTATGAGCAGTTCTTC,CASSSGTSGTYEQFF
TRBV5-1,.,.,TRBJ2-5,TGCGCCAGCAGCTTGGGCGGTGGCAGAAACATCGAAGAGACCCAGTACTTC,CASSLGGGRNIEETQYF
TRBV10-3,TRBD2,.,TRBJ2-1,TGTGCCATCAGTAACGGACTAGCGGGAGTCGATGAGCAGTTCTTC,CAISNGLAGVDEQFF
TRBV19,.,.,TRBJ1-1,TGTGCCAGTAGTATTTCGGGGGTTCTAATGAACACTGAAGCTTTCTTT,CASSISGVLMNTEAFF
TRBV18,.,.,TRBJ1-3,TGTGCCAGCTCACCACCGGAACAGACCTCTGGAAACACCATATATTTT,CASSPPEQTSGNTIYF
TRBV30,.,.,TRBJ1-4,TGTGCCTGGAGTTTCTTCCAGGGAACTAATGAAAAACTGTTTTTT,CAWSFFQGTNEKLFF
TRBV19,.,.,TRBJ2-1,TGTGCCAGTAGTACTCCTACAGGGGGGGCCGGATACAATGAGCAGTTCTTC,CASSTPTGGAGYNEQFF
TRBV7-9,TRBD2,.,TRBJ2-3,TGTGCCAGCAGCTTAGGGCTAGCGGGAGTGTCAGATACGCAGTATTTT,CASSLGLAGVSDTQYF